This T cell receptor beta chain was obtained from a study of Graves' ophthalmopathy and Graves' hyperthyroidism. Study-wide context: Before any treatment was given, at initial diagnosis, peripheral blood was collected.

The ends lost 6 bases at V and 3 bases at J; junction bases unmatched: 4. Germline lookup yields CDR1 WNHNN and CDR2 SYGVQD (reference sequence). The CDR3 sequence is 13 residues long. Amplification of TCR beta CDR3 regions used RNA transcripts. RT-PCR was first run with HTBI primers, then multiplex PCR in a second round. MiXCR, run by TCRdb on the multiplex PCR reads, gives a single entry per CDR3 protein. The table has tens of thousands of distinct CDR3 sequences, approximately 52% seen once. The evidence that diagnosis relied on was clinical symptoms, serum thyroxine, TRAb, thyroid ultrasound and orbital computed tomography. Points from the study as a whole: Thyroid clonotypes that were expanded above 0.001 frequency mostly also appeared in blood.

Comment on this clonotype: Antigen: not known.

The origin of this receptor is an adult man with Graves' ophthalmopathy. The chain couples TRBV10-1 to TRBJ2-7; 8 bases are shared with TRBD1. The source material was peripheral blood. CDR3 bases: TGCGCCAGCAGGGGACAGGAACTCTACGAGCAGTACTTC. Amino acid sequence: CASRGQELYEQYF.